Below are 32 T cell receptor beta chains sequenced from a single sample in a study of radiation and T cells in renal cell carcinoma. The time point denotes: baseline pretreatment blood. This sample's treatment: 15 Gy SBRT to primary tumor, nephrectomy 4 weeks later. Assay: immunoSEQ multiplex PCR; the TCRdb copy retains only in-frame clones and omits some. The table records 120,000 to 150,000 clones, 88% of them present only once. This sample comprised blood, obtained from a patient whose treatment included radiotherapy and nephrectomy. The receptor source for this set is a woman aged 65 to 85 with renal cell carcinoma.

The V call is TRBV30, the J call TRBJ1-5; the match to TRBD1 covers 8 bases. The CDR3 spans 15 residues. The V gene's germline CDR1 is GTSNPN and CDR2 SVGIG (reference sequence). Trimming removed 1 base from V and 4 bases from J; junction bases left unmatched: 6. The CDR3 DNA reads TGTGCCTGGAGTGGAGGACAGGGCGGGAATCAGCCCCAGCATTTT. It is translated as CAWSGGQGGNQPQHF.

This clone was picked up a small number of times. The gene calls are TRBV30 and TRBJ1-1, with 9 bases identical to TRBD1. The germline CDR1 and CDR2 sequences are GTSNPN and SVGIG (reference sequence). This CDR3 is 15 amino acids long. V lost 0 bases, J lost 7 bases, and 9 bases stayed unmatched. The CDR3 nucleotides are TGTGCCTGGAGTGTACTCGACAGGGGGAAGAATGAAGCTTTCTTT. This encodes CAWSVLDRGKNEAFF.

A few counts support this clone. The J gene is TRBJ2-2, the V gene TRBV2, with D perhaps given as TRBD1 or TRBD2 (7 bases each). With 2 bases removed from V and 9 bases from J, the gap between germline ends came to 16 bases. Germline lookup yields CDR1 SNHLY and CDR2 FYNNEI. This CDR3 has 15 residues. In DNA, the CDR3 is TGTGCCAGCAGTGAACAGGGGGGGAGGGCCAGGGAGCTGTTTTTT. It codes for CASSEQGGRARELFF.

The chain employs TRBV30 and TRBJ1-4; a weak D match, TRBD1 (5 bases). Between the trimmed V and J ends, which lost 0 bases and 7 bases, there was a span of 15 bases. Germline CDR1 reads GTSNPN; CDR2 reads SVGIG (reference sequence). The length of the CDR3 is 15 residues. Here the CDR3 DNA reads TGTGCCTGGAGTGTACGTTCAGGGCGGGCTGAAAAACTGTTTTTT. Translating gives CAWSVRSGRAEKLFF.

This chain uses TRBV5-5 with TRBJ1-5; D is undetermined. Germline assignment: CDR1 SGHKS and CDR2 YYEKEE (reference sequence). Trimming left V 0 bases short and J 6 bases short, with 13 bases between. This CDR3 is 15 amino acids long. CDR3 protein: CASSLGGVQIQPQHF. In nucleotides, the CDR3 is TGTGCCAGCAGCTTGGGTGGGGTCCAGATTCAGCCCCAGCATTTT.

The rearrangement uses TRBV6-6 and TRBJ2-7; the D gene could be TRBD1 or TRBD2 (5 bases each). V lost 2 bases and J 3 bases, leaving 11 bases between the germline ends. The CDR3 covers 14 residues. Per the germline V gene, CDR1 is MNHNY and CDR2 is SVGAGI (reference sequence). The CDR3 region is CASSYPGDLYEQYF. CDR3 DNA sequence: TGTGCCAGCAGTTACCCCGGGGACCTCTACGAGCAGTACTTC.

The rearrangement links TRBV6-1 to TRBJ1-5; D perhaps matches TRBD1 (5 bases). This CDR3 is 15 amino acids long. From germline, CDR1 is MNHNS and CDR2 SASEGT. Trimming removed 3 bases from V and 7 bases from J, with 16 bases in between. The CDR3 here is CASSEGGGYWQPQHF. The CDR3 DNA sequence: TGTGCCAGCAGTGAGGGCGGGGGGTACTGGCAGCCCCAGCATTTT.

A single count supports this clone. The gene calls are TRBV5-1 and TRBJ2-2, with D possibly TRBD1 on 6 matching bases. The CDR3 extends over 16 amino acids. Per germline, CDR1 SGHRS and CDR2 YFSETQ. V lost 4 bases and J 0 bases, leaving 13 bases between the germline ends. CDR3 region: CASSRSGQTNTGELFF. In DNA, the CDR3 is TGCGCCAGCAGCCGTTCTGGACAGACGAACACCGGGGAGCTGTTTTTT.

This chain joins TRBV5-1 and TRBJ2-7, with D tentatively TRBD1 or TRBD2 (7 bases each). The CDR3 is 12 residues long. Germline V gives CDR1 SGHRS, CDR2 YFSETQ. V lost 4 bases and J 12 bases, leaving 17 bases between the germline ends. The CDR3 coding sequence is TGCGCCAGCAGCCAACGGGGGGACAGCCCGTACTTC. Encoded protein: CASSQRGDSPYF. The full variable domain, completed using reference TRBV5-1 and TRBJ2-7, is KAGVTQTPRYLIKTRGQQVTLSCSPISGHRSVSWYQQTPGQGLQFLFEYFSETQRNKGNFPGRFSGRQFSNSRSEMNVSTLELGDSALYLCASSQRGDSPYFGPGTRLTVT.

This clone was counted a single time. V and J are TRBV5-1 and TRBJ2-5, with D tentatively TRBD2 (6 bases). The CDR3 length is 13 residues. V was cut by 4 bases and J by 4 bases, with 11 bases left in between. Germline lookup yields CDR1 SGHRS and CDR2 YFSETQ. The DNA of the CDR3 is TGCGCCAGCAGCGGGGGACTGGGAGAGACCCAGTACTTC. Amino acid sequence: CASSGGLGETQYF.

The rearrangement joins TRBV7-2 to TRBJ2-5; 8 bases are shared with TRBD2. The junction had 12 bases not matched to a gene; V was cut back by 5 bases and J by 4 bases. CDR1 and CDR2 (germline): SGHTA, FQGNSA. The length of the CDR3 is 16 residues. Written as DNA, the CDR3 is TGTGCCAGCAGCCCTCCCAGCCCCGGGGGGGCAGAGACCCAGTACTTC. Encoded protein: CASSPPSPGGAETQYF.

This clone was observed a single time. V is TRBV11-1 and J is TRBJ2-3; TRBD2 matches at 10 bases. CDR1 SGHAT and CDR2 FQDESV come from the germline V gene (reference sequence). V gave up 3 bases and J gave up 1 base; unmatched junction bases: 1. The CDR3 totals 15 residues. CDR3 bases: TGTGCCAGCAGCTTCACTAGCGGGGGCACAGATACGCAGTATTTT. This gives the protein CASSFTSGGTDTQYF.

There are a few counts of this clone. The chain has TRBV19 and TRBJ1-2; 7 nucleotides agree with TRBD1. The germline V gene has CDR1 LNHDA and CDR2 SQIVND (reference sequence). The V gene end was trimmed by 5 bases and the J gene end by 2 bases; junction bases not matched to a gene: 8. This CDR3 has 15 amino acids. This CDR3 reads CASSSGGLSNYGYTF. The CDR3 region has the DNA TGTGCCAGTAGTTCAGGGGGACTTTCGAACTATGGCTACACCTTC. The full variable domain, its missing parts supplied by reference TRBV19 and TRBJ1-2, is DGGITQSPKYLFRKEGQNVTLSCEQNLNHDAMYWYRQDPGQGLRLIYYSQIVNDFQKGDIAEGYSVSREKKESFPLTVTSAQKNPTAFYLCASSSGGLSNYGYTFGSGTRLTVV.

The chain recombines TRBV2 with TRBJ2-7, with D possibly TRBD2 on 5 matching bases. This CDR3 has 13 residues. Trimming shortened V by 6 bases and J by 4 bases, and 13 bases separated the two germline ends. Germline V gene data show CDR1 as SNHLY and CDR2 as FYNNEI. The DNA for the CDR3 is TGTGCCAGCAGCTTACTAGAAGAGTACGAGCAGTACTTC. Its protein is CASSLLEEYEQYF. The whole variable domain, filled in from reference TRBV2 and TRBJ2-7, reads EPEVTQTPSHQVTQMGQEVILRCVPISNHLYFYWYRQILGQKVEFLVSFYNNEISEKSEIFDDQFSVERPDGSNFTLKIRSTKLEDSAMYFCASSLLEEYEQYFGPGTRLTVT.

V gene TRBV6-4 combines with J gene TRBJ1-2; 7 positions match TRBD1. The ends lost 6 bases at V and 3 bases at J; junction bases unmatched: 4. CDR1 is MRHNA and CDR2 is SNTAGT in the germline V gene. The CDR3 is 13 residues long. The CDR3 loop is CASRAGTDYGYTF. The CDR3 DNA reads as TGTGCCAGCAGAGCCGGGACAGACTATGGCTACACCTTC.

Comments on this clone: The same CDR3 also results from other DNA sequences found in this sample. The rearrangement joins TRBV7-2 to TRBJ2-7; 7 nucleotides match TRBD2. CDR3 length equals 14 residues. The germline V gene encodes CDR1 SGHTA and CDR2 FQGNSA. After removal of 6 bases from V and 0 bases from J, the junction contained 5 bases not matched to a gene. The CDR3 DNA sequence: TGTGCCAGCAGTCGCGGGGGAAGCTCCTACGAGCAGTACTTC. Its protein product is CASSRGGSSYEQYF.

The chain combines TRBV6-5 with TRBJ1-5, with 7 positions matching TRBD1. The CDR3 sequence is 13 residues long. Germline V gene data show CDR1 as MNHEY and CDR2 as SVGAGI. V shed 5 bases and J 5 bases; nucleotides not matched to a gene: 3. The CDR3 sequence: CASSGGGHQPQHF. The CDR3 nucleotides are TGTGCCAGCAGTGGAGGGGGCCATCAGCCCCAGCATTTT.

The rearrangement joins TRBV6-1 to TRBJ1-5, with 8 bases identical to TRBD1. Germline-derived CDR1 and CDR2 are MNHNS and SASEGT. The J segment lost 6 bases and the V segment lost 4 bases, leaving 11 bases of the junction unmatched. This CDR3 has 16 amino acids. CDR3 region: CASSGRSTGGGQPQHF. The CDR3 DNA reads TGTGCCAGCAGTGGACGTTCAACAGGGGGTGGTCAGCCCCAGCATTTT.

Here the CDR3 DNA reads TGTGCCAGCAGCTTAGTCGGGACAGGGTTAGGCGAAAAACTGTTTTTT. Its translation is CASSLVGTGLGEKLFF. This chain connects TRBV7-2 to TRBJ1-4; TRBD1 matches 9 bases. Germline V gene lookup returns CDR1 SGHTA and CDR2 FQGNSA. The CDR3 consists of 16 residues. V gave up 1 base and J gave up 8 bases; unmatched junction bases: 8. Combining the CDR3 with reference TRBV7-2 and TRBJ1-4 gives the whole variable domain GAGVSQSPSNKVTEKGKDVELRCDPISGHTALYWYRQSLGQGLEFLIYFQGNSAPDKSGLPSDRFSAERTGGSVSTLTIQRTQQEDSAVYLCASSLVGTGLGEKLFFGSGTQLSVL.

The chain links TRBV7-8 to TRBJ2-5; 8 nucleotides agree with TRBD2. The J call is in doubt because the DNA end fits TRBJ2-7 better. Germline V gives CDR1 SGHVS, CDR2 FQNEAQ. The CDR3 is 16 amino acids. CDR3 DNA sequence: TGTGCCAGCAGCTCGCAACAGCGGGGGATATCGAGCGAGCAGTACTTC. The encoded protein is CASSSQQRGISSEQYF.

The chain links TRBV7-3 to TRBJ1-2; D call uncertain. CDR3 size: 13 residues. V was clipped by 1 base and J by 3 bases, with 6 bases between them. Germline CDR1 SGHTA, CDR2 FQGTGA. The CDR3 DNA reads TGTGCCAGCAGCTTAAAGGAAGACTATGGCTACACCTTC. This encodes CASSLKEDYGYTF.

This chain links TRBV5-1 with TRBJ1-6; maybe TRBD1 (6 bases). V was pared by 2 bases and J by 7 bases, with 10 bases between. Germline V gene data show CDR1 as SGHRS and CDR2 as YFSETQ. This CDR3 has 14 residues. The CDR3 is CASSLRTENSPLHF. CDR3 nucleotides: TGCGCCAGCAGCTTAAGGACAGAGAATTCACCCCTCCACTTT.

The J gene is TRBJ1-1, the V gene TRBV7-9; 8 positions agree with TRBD1. The V segment lost 5 bases and the J segment 10 bases; nucleotides outside the gene matches: 15. Germline CDR1 reads SEHNR; CDR2 reads FQNEAQ (reference sequence). The CDR3 loop spans 15 amino acids. CDR3 region: CASSMSTGVNQRAFF. CDR3 nucleotides: TGTGCCAGCAGCATGTCGACAGGGGTTAATCAGAGAGCTTTCTTT.

The J gene is TRBJ2-3, the V gene TRBV27; tentatively, D is TRBD2 (5 bases). The CDR3 loop spans 15 amino acids. With 3 bases removed from V and 2 bases from J, the gap between germline ends came to 12 bases. CDR1 MNHEY and CDR2 SMNVEV come from the germline V gene (reference sequence). The DNA for the CDR3 is TGTGCCAGCAGTTTCCTCGGACTGGACACAGATACGCAGTATTTT. Its protein product is CASSFLGLDTDTQYF.

This chain joins TRBV19 and TRBJ1-1; weak D call: TRBD1 (5 bases). This CDR3 region has 16 residues. Trimming cost V 4 bases and J 0 bases, with 15 bases left between them. Germline lookup yields CDR1 LNHDA and CDR2 SQIVND (reference sequence). CDR3 region: CASSKPWTRLNTEAFF. In DNA, the CDR3 is TGTGCCAGTAGTAAGCCGTGGACACGATTGAACACTGAAGCTTTCTTT.

The chain has TRBV28 and TRBJ1-2; perhaps TRBD1 as D (5 bases). V gave up 8 bases and J gave up 5 bases, with 15 bases separating them. This CDR3 has 13 residues. CDR1 is MDHEN, CDR2 SYDVKM, per germline. The DNA of the CDR3 is TGTGCCAGCCGAGACGGGGGAGGGTATGGCTACACCTTC. Amino acids: CASRDGGGYGYTF.

CDR3 residues: CASSFQKGGTTEAFF. In DNA, the CDR3 is TGTGCCAGCAGCTTCCAGAAGGGGGGGACCACTGAAGCTTTCTTT. V usage is TRBV5-6 and J usage is TRBJ1-1, with D possibly being TRBD1 (6 bases). The CDR3 totals 15 residues. The V gene lost 2 bases and the J gene lost 4 bases, with 15 bases spanning the gap. CDR1 and CDR2 from the germline V gene are SGHDT and YYEEEE.

The chain employs TRBV5-6 and TRBJ2-2; TRBD1 agrees at 7 bases. The CDR3 is 15 amino acids. After removal of 5 bases from V and 0 bases from J, the junction contained 4 bases not matched to a gene. The V gene's germline CDR1 is SGHDT and CDR2 YYEEEE. Written as DNA, the CDR3 is TGTGCCAGCAGGCCCGGGACAGCGAACACCGGGGAGCTGTTTTTT. Translation: CASRPGTANTGELFF.

The V and J genes are TRBV4-1 and TRBJ2-3; 12 bases agree with TRBD2. CDR1 and CDR2 (germline): MGHRA, YSYEKL. The CDR3 sequence is 17 residues long. J lost 5 bases, V lost 4 bases, and 10 bases had no gene match. DNA for the CDR3: TGCGCCAGCAGCCGCCGCCTAGCGGGGGGGCCCGGAGATACGCAGTATTTT. Translation: CASSRRLAGGPGDTQYF.

The rearrangement links TRBV19 to TRBJ2-5; the D gene could be TRBD1 or TRBD2 (5 bases each). Germline V gives CDR1 LNHDA, CDR2 SQIVND (reference sequence). V lost 2 bases and J 1 base, leaving 14 bases between the germline ends. The CDR3 is 16 amino acids. CDR3 loop: CASSISSGLLQETQYF. In DNA form, the CDR3 reads TGTGCCAGTAGTATATCCTCGGGGCTCCTCCAAGAGACCCAGTACTTC.

The rearrangement uses TRBV9 and TRBJ2-2; D is undetermined. The CDR3 covers 15 residues. V dropped 1 base and J dropped 3 bases, with 10 bases sitting between them. Germline CDR1 and CDR2: SGDLS and YYNGEE. CDR3 in DNA: TGTGCCAGCAGCGTAATCCCGGCCGACACCGGGGAGCTGTTTTTT. Protein product: CASSVIPADTGELFF. The full variable domain, in which reference TRBV9 and TRBJ2-2 provide the parts outside the CDR3, is DSGVTQTPKHLITATGQRVTLRCSPRSGDLSVYWYQQSLDQGLQFLIQYYNGEERAKGNILERFSAQQFPDLHSELNLSSLELGDSALYFCASSVIPADTGELFFGEGSRLTVL.

This chain links TRBV15 with TRBJ1-5; no reliable D call. Germline lookup yields CDR1 LNHNV and CDR2 YYDKDF (reference sequence). The CDR3 is 15 amino acids. V was trimmed by 3 bases and J by 2 bases, leaving 11 bases between them. The CDR3 loop reads CATSRQAIGNQPQHF. Here the CDR3 DNA reads TGTGCCACCAGCAGGCAGGCGATAGGCAATCAGCCCCAGCATTTT. Full variable domain (remainder filled in from reference TRBV15 and TRBJ1-5): DAMVIQNPRYQVTQFGKPVTLSCSQTLNHNVMYWYQQKSSQAPKLLFHYYDKDFNNEADTPDNFQSRRPNTSFCFLDIRSPGLGDTAMYLCATSRQAIGNQPQHFGDGTRLSIL.